This T cell receptor (beta chain) was found in a study of early T cells in non-severe SARS-CoV-2 infection (dated by TCRdb to the early 2020s). Concerning the study at large: Because TCR sequencing relied on bulk RNA taken from unsorted whole blood, pairing of alpha and beta chains was not possible.

The CDR3 holds 12 amino acids from the cysteine to the phenylalanine. Only the CDR3 DNA stays, 36 bases, in frame from base 1. Relative to germline, V is 11 bases shorter and J is 3 bases shorter, with 14 bases between their ends. The germline V gene encodes CDR1 MNHNS and CDR2 SASEGT. Libraries came from 5' RACE. The sequencer listed for this sample is NextSeq 500. To correct for sequencing error and PCR bias, the TCR library protocol tagged individual cDNA molecules with unique molecular identifiers. Both TCR alpha and beta chains were sequenced, and tight co-correlation was observed between alpha and beta sequence abundances in each sample. On the study's bioinformatics: Decombinator V4 was used to perform V gene, J gene and CDR3 annotation of TCR sequences. TCRs were defined as expanded if a significant change between any two time points was detected under a Poisson model with p below 0.0001. TCR abundances were normalised to the total number of TCRs sequenced per sample and expressed as counts per million. TRAV1-2 paired with TRAJ12, TRAJ20 or TRAJ33 defined MAIT TCRs, while TRAV10 paired with TRAJ18 defined iNKT TCRs. A search of VDJdb, accessed on 1 November 2021, was run for TCRs annotated to CMV, EBV and SARS-CoV-2, with TCRs annotated for multiple antigens excluded. TCRdb trimmed the raw reads at Q25, called clones with MiXCR and kept productive beta chains. Identical CDR3 protein sequences are pooled into one entry, listed with their most common genes and DNA. The V and J calls reflect TCRdb's pipeline rather than the authors' work. This sample comprises 65,000 to 90,000 distinct CDR3 sequences, approximately 12% of them detected only once. The leading ten clones occupy approximately 4.9% of the sample.

This clonotype was seen at least ten times. The specificity of this receptor is unknown. Base qualities are not recorded, but no much larger clone differs from it by a single base. Set within a cohort of healthcare workers in London, UK, this nested case-control study involved weekly PCR testing of nasopharyngeal swabs along with blood sampling. Healthcare workers were recruited during the week of the UK lockdown, between 23 and 31 March 2020, and followed weekly for up to roughly 15 weeks. General conclusions and limits of the study: VDJdb matching was skewed toward anti-spike CD8 responses and likely underestimated virus-specific expansions by missing private and CD4 specificities.

The sample was whole blood. This receptor was taken from an adult who was a healthcare worker with PCR-confirmed SARS-CoV-2 infection or an uninfected control (not recorded which). Recombination connected TRBV6-1 to TRBJ2-7, with the D gene uncertain. The sequence in DNA is TGTGCCGCGGTGACACTGAACTACGAGCAGTACTTC. Its translation is CAAVTLNYEQYF.